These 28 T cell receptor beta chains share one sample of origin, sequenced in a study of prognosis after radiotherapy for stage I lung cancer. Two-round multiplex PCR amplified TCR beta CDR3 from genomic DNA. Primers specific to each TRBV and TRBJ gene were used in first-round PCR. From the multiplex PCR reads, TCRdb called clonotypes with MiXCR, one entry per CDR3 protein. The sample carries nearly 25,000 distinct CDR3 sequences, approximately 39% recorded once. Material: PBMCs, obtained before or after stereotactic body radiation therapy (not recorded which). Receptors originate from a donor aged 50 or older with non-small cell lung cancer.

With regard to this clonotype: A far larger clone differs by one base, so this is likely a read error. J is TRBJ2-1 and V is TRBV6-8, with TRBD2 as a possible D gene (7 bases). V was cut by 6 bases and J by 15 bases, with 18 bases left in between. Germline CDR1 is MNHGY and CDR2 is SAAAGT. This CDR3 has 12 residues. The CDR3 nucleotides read TGTGCCAGCAGACCTGAGGGGGGGCGGGGGTTCTTC. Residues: CASRPEGGRGFF.

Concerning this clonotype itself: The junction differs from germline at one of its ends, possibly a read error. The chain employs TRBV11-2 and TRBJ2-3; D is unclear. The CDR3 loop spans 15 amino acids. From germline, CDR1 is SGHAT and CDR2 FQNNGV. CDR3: CASSLWFVGTYTQYF. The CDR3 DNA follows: TGTGCCAGCAGCTTATGGTTTGTAGGCACATATACGCAGTATTTT.

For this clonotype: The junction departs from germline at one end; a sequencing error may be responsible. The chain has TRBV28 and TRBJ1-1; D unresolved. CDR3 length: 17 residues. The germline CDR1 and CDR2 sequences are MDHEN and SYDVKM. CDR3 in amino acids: CAGSNQVLMDQNTEAFF. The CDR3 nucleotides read TGTGCCGGCAGTAATCAGGTCTTGATGGACCAGAACACTGAAGCTTTCTTT.

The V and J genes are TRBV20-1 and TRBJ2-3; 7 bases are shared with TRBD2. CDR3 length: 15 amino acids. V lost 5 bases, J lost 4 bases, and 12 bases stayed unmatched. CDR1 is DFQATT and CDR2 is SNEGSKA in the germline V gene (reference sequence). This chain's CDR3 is CSAQQLAGVPDTQYF. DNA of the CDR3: TGCAGTGCTCAACAGCTGGCGGGAGTCCCAGATACGCAGTATTTT.

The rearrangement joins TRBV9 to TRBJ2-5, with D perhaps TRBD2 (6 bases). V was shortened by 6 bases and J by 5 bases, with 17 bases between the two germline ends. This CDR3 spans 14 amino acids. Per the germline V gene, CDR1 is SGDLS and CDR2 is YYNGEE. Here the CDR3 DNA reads TGTGCCAGCATCCGGTTGGCGGGACCGGAGACCCAGTACTTC. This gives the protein CASIRLAGPETQYF.

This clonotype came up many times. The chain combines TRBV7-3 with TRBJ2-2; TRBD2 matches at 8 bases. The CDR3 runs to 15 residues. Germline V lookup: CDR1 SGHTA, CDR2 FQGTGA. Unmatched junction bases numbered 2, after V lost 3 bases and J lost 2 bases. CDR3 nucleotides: TGTGCCAGCAGCTTCGGACTAGCCAACACCGGGGAGCTGTTTTTT. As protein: CASSFGLANTGELFF.

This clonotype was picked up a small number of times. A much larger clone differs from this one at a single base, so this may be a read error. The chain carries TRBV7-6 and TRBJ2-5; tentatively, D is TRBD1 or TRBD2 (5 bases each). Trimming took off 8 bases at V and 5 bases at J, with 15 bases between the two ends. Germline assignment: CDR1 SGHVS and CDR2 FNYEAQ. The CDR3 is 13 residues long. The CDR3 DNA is TGTGCCAGCGGCCGGGGCAGGGTGGAGACCCAGTACTTC. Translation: CASGRGRVETQYF.

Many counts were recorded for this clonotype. The CDR3 bases are TGCAGTGCTAACGATCTAGCGGGAAGGGACAATGAGCAGTTCTTC. Translating it yields CSANDLAGRDNEQFF. The V and J genes are TRBV20-1 and TRBJ2-1, with TRBD2 identical over 9 bases. This CDR3 contains 15 residues. From germline, CDR1 is DFQATT and CDR2 SNEGSKA (reference sequence). The trim removed 4 bases at V and 5 bases at J, leaving 9 bases unmatched.

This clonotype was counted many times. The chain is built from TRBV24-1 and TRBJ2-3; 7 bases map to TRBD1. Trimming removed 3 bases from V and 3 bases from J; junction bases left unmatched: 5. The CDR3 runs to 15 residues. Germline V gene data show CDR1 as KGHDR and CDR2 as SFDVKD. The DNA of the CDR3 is TGTGCCACCAGTGATCGGGACAGCTTTACAGATACGCAGTATTTT. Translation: CATSDRDSFTDTQYF.

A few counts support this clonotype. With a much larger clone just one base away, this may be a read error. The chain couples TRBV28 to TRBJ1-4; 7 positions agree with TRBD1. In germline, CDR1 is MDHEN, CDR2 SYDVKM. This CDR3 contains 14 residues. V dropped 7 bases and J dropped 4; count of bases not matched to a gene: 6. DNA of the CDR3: TGTGCCAGCATCCTGGGACAGATTAATGAAAAACTGTTTTTT. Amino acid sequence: CASILGQINEKLFF.

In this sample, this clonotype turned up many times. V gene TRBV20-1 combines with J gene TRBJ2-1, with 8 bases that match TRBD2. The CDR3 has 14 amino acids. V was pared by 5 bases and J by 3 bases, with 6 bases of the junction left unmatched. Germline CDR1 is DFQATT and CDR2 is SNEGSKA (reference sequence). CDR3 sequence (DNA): TGCAGTGCTCTTAGCGGGACCTTCTACAATGAGCAGTTCTTC. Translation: CSALSGTFYNEQFF.

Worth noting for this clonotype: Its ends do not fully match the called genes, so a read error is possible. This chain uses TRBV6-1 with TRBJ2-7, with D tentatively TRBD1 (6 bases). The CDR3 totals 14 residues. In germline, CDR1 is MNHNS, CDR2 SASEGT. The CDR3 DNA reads TGTGCCAGTGGCTGGGCAGGGGTGGGCTACGAGCATTACTTC. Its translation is CASGWAGVGYEHYF.

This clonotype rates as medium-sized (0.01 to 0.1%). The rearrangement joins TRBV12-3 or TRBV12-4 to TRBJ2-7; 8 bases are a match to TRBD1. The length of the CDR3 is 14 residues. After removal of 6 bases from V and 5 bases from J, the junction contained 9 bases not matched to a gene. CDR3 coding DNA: TGTGCCAGCAGGTCAGGGGGCTATGGCAACGAGCAGTACTTC. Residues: CASRSGGYGNEQYF.

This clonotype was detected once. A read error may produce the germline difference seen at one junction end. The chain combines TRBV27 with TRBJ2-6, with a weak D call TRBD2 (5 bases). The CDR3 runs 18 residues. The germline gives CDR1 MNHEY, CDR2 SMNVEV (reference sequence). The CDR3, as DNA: TGTGTCAGCATGAGGGTATTCCTTATGGGCTCTGGGGCCAACGTCCTGACTTTC. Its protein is CVSMRVFLMGSGANVLTF.

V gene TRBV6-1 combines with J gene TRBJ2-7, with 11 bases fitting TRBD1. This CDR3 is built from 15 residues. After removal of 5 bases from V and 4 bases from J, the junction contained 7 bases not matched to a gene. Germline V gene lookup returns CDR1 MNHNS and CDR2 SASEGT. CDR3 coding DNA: TGTGCCAGCAGTCAGGCCGGGACAGGGGGGTACGAGCAGTACTTC. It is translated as CASSQAGTGGYEQYF.

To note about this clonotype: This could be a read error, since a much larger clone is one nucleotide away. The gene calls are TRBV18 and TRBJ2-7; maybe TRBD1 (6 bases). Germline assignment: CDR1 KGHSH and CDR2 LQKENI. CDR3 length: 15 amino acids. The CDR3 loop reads CASSPPNRVGYEQCF. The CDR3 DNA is TGTGCCAGCTCACCACCGAACAGGGTGGGCTACGAGCAGTGCTTC. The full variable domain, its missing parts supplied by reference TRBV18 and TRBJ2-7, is NAGVMQNPRHLVRRRGQEARLRCSPMKGHSHVYWYRQLPEEGLKFMVYLQKENIIDESGMPKERFSAEFPKEGPSILRIQQVVRGDSAAYFCASSPPNRVGYEQCFGPGTRLTVT.

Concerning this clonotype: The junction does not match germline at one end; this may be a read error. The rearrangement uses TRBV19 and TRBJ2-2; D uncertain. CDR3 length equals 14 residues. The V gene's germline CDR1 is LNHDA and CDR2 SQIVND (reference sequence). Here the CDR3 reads CAGSIYQGSGELFF. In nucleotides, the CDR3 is TGTGCCGGTAGTATATATCAAGGGTCCGGGGAGCTGTTTTTT. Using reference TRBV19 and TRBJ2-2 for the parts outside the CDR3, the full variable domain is DGGITQSPKYLFRKEGQNVTLSCEQNLNHDAMYWYRQDPGQGLRLIYYSQIVNDFQKGDIAEGYSVSREKKESFPLTVTSAQKNPTAFYLCAGSIYQGSGELFFGEGSRLTVL.

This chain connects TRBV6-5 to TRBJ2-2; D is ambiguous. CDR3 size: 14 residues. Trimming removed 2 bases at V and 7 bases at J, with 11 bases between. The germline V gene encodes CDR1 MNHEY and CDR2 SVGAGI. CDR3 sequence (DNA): TGTGCCAGCAGTTACCCTACAGAGAGCGGGGAGCTGTTTTTT. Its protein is CASSYPTESGELFF.

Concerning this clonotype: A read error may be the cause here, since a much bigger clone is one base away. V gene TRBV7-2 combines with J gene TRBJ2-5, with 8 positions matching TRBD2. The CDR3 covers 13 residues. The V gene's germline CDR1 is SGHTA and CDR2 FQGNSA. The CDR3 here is CAISYSGKETQHF. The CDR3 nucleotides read TGTGCCATCAGCTATAGCGGGAAAGAGACCCAGCACTTC.

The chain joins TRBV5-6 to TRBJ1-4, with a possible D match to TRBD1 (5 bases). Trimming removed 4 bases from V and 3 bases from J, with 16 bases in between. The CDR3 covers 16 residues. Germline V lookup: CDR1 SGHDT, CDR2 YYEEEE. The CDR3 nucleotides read TGTGCCAGCAGCCACGGTGGGGGACCGGCTAATGAAAAACTGTTTTTT. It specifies CASSHGGGPANEKLFF.

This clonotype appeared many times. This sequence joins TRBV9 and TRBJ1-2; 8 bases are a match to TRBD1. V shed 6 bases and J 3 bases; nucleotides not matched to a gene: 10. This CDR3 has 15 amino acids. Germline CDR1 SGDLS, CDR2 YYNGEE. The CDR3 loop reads CASNPGGTPYYGYTF. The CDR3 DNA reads TGTGCCAGCAACCCAGGGGGCACCCCCTACTATGGCTACACCTTC.

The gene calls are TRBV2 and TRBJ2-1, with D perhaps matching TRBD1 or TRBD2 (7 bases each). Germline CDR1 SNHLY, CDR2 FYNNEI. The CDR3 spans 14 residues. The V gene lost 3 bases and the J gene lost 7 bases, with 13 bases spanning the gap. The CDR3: CASSDWQGGNEQFF. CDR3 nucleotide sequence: TGTGCCAGCAGTGATTGGCAGGGGGGGAATGAGCAGTTCTTC.

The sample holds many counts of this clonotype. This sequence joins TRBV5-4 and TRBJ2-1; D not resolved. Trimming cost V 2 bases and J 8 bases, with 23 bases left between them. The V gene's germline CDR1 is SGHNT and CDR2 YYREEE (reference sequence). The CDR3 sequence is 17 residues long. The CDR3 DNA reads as TGTGCCAGCAGCTTATATGGTCTAGTGGGGAACCGGGATGAGCAGTTCTTC. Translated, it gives CASSLYGLVGNRDEQFF.

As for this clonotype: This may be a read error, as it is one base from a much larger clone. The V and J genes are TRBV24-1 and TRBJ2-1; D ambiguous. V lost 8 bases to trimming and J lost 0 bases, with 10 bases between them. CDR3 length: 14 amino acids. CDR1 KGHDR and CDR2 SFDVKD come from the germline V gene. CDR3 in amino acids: CATMAESSYNEQFF. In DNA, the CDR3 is TGTGCCACCATGGCGGAGAGCTCCTACAATGAGCAGTTCTTC.

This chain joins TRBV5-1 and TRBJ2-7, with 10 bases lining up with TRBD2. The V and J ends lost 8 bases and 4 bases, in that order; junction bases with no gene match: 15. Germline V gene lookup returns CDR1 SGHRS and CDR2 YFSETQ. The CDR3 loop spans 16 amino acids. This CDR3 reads CARMEGPMTSGYEQYF. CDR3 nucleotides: TGCGCCAGAATGGAGGGACCTATGACTAGCGGGTACGAGCAGTACTTC. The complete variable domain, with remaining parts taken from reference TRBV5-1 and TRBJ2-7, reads KAGVTQTPRYLIKTRGQQVTLSCSPISGHRSVSWYQQTPGQGLQFLFEYFSETQRNKGNFPGRFSGRQFSNSRSEMNVSTLELGDSALYLCARMEGPMTSGYEQYFGPGTRLTVT.

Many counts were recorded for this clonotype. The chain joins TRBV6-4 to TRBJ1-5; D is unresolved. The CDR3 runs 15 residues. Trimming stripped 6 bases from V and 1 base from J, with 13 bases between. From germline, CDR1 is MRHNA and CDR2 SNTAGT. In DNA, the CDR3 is TGTGCCAGCAGCGCCAGTTATTTAAGCAATCAGCCCCAGCATTTT. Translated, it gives CASSASYLSNQPQHF.

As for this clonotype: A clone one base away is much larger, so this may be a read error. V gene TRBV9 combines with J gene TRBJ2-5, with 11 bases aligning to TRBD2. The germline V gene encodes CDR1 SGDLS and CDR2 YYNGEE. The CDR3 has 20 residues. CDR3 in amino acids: CASSVALGADGTSGQDTQYF. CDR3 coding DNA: TGTGCCAGCAGCGTAGCTCTGGGGGCGGACGGGACTAGCGGCCAAGATACCCAGTACTTC.

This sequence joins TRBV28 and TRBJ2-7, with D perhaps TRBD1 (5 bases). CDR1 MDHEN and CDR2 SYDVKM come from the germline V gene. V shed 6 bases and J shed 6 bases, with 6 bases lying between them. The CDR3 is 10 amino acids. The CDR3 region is CASSDSEQYF. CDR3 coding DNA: TGTGCCAGCAGCGACAGCGAGCAGTACTTC.